The TCR beta chain described here comes from a study of CD8+ T cells in alopecia areata. RNA extraction was followed by reverse transcription into cDNA, which acted as the sequencing template. The assay was immunoSEQ multiplex PCR, and TCRdb's table has in-frame clones only and misses some. The table has some 150,000 clones, about 67% seen once. V shed 5 bases, J shed 7 bases, and the junction held 5 bases outside the gene matches. This CDR3 contains 13 residues. Germline-derived CDR1 and CDR2 are SQVTM and ANQGSEA. The sample was CD8+ T cells sorted from blood, taken at week 0. This sequence joins TRBV29-1 and TRBJ2-5; TRBD2 matches at 12 bases. This receptor was obtained from a human donor with alopecia areata. The chain's CDR3 is CSVRTSGMGTQYF. The DNA of the CDR3 is TGCAGCGTTAGGACTAGCGGGATGGGGACCCAGTACTTC.